The 20 T cell receptor beta chains given below trace back to one sample, sequenced in a study of lymphopenia after photon versus proton radiotherapy. Only in-frame clones appear in the TCRdb table, and some are missing; sequencing was by immunoSEQ multiplex PCR. This sample yields about 70,000 clones, of which around 92% are seen a single time; 2% to 2.5% belongs to the top ten. Sequencing used peripheral blood, obtained from a patient treated with photon-based radiotherapy. The origin of the receptors is a woman aged 40 to 49 with cholangiocarcinoma.

The chain employs TRBV27 and TRBJ2-1; 10 bases are shared with TRBD2. Trimming cost V 5 bases and J 8 bases; bases outside gene matches: 12. Germline assignment: CDR1 MNHEY and CDR2 SMNVEV (reference sequence). CDR3 length: 16 residues. The CDR3: CASSIEAGGPRDEQFF. CDR3 sequence (DNA): TGTGCCAGCAGTATCGAAGCGGGAGGGCCTAGAGATGAGCAGTTCTTC.

This chain uses TRBV19 with TRBJ2-7; 8 bases align to TRBD1. Germline V gene sequence: CDR1 LNHDA, CDR2 SQIVND (reference sequence). The CDR3 is 16 residues long. Losses at the gene ends were 10 bases for V and 6 bases for J; bases not matched to a gene: 20. The CDR3 DNA sequence: TGTGCCACCTCAAAGAAAAGACCGACAGGGGAAGGCGAGCAGTACTTC. It translates to CATSKKRPTGEGEQYF.

A note on this clone: The sample carries other DNA sequences with the same CDR3. This rearrangement joins TRBV27 to TRBJ1-5; D not resolved. V was cut by 4 bases and J by 4 bases, with 8 bases left in between. The CDR3 spans 13 residues. Germline assignment: CDR1 MNHEY and CDR2 SMNVEV (reference sequence). CDR3 residues: CASSWSVNQPQHF. The CDR3 nucleotides read TGTGCCAGCAGTTGGTCAGTGAATCAGCCCCAGCATTTT.

J is TRBJ2-7 and V is TRBV30; 7 bases are shared with TRBD1. With V trimmed by 3 bases and J by 0 bases, 8 bases remained unmatched. The germline V gene has CDR1 GTSNPN and CDR2 SVGIG (reference sequence). The length of the CDR3 is 15 residues. As DNA, the CDR3 is TGTGCCTGGAGGAAAGTTGGGGACAGCTCCTACGAGCAGTACTTC. This sequence encodes CAWRKVGDSSYEQYF.

The CDR3 coding sequence is TGCGCCAGCAGCTTGGCCCCGTCAGGGGTCCGAAGGGCCGGGGAGCTGTTTTTT. This translates into CASSLAPSGVRRAGELFF. The rearrangement uses TRBV5-1 and TRBJ2-2; D may be TRBD1 (6 bases). The CDR3 covers 18 residues. V lost 0 bases and J 6 bases, leaving 21 bases between the germline ends. Germline CDR1 SGHRS, CDR2 YFSETQ.

The genes are TRBV11-2 and TRBJ1-3; D is unresolved. This CDR3 is 14 amino acids long. Germline CDR1 is SGHAT and CDR2 is FQNNGV. Trimming took 1 base from V and 2 from J, leaving 6 bases between them. DNA for the CDR3: TGTGCCAGCAGCTTAGCGGGGACTGGAAACACCATATATTTT. Its translation: CASSLAGTGNTIYF.

The chain joins TRBV5-1 to TRBJ1-2, with 9 bases matching TRBD1. Unmatched junction bases numbered 7, after V lost 7 bases and J lost 3 bases. There are 14 residues in the CDR3. From germline, CDR1 is SGHRS and CDR2 YFSETQ. The CDR3 DNA is TGCGCCAGCGGCGGGACAGGGCAGGACTATGGCTACACCTTC. Protein product: CASGGTGQDYGYTF. The variable domain in full, completed from reference TRBV5-1 and TRBJ1-2, reads KAGVTQTPRYLIKTRGQQVTLSCSPISGHRSVSWYQQTPGQGLQFLFEYFSETQRNKGNFPGRFSGRQFSNSRSEMNVSTLELGDSALYLCASGGTGQDYGYTFGSGTRLTVV.

This rearrangement joins TRBV6-6 to TRBJ2-7; the match to TRBD2 covers 7 bases. CDR1 and CDR2 from the germline V gene are MNHNY and SVGAGI (reference sequence). The CDR3 is made up of 15 amino acids. J lost 3 bases, V lost 6 bases, and 11 bases had no gene match. The CDR3 coding sequence is TGTGCCAGCAGCTCTAGCGGTAACCAGAACTACGAGCAGTACTTC. It specifies CASSSSGNQNYEQYF.

This chain uses TRBV18 with TRBJ2-7; D remains unclear. The CDR3 sequence is 13 residues long. The V gene lost 1 base and the J gene lost 0 bases, with 4 bases spanning the gap. Germline V lookup: CDR1 KGHSH, CDR2 LQKENI. The CDR3 loop is CASSPRSSYEQYF. The CDR3 DNA reads as TGTGCCAGCTCACCACGCAGCTCCTACGAGCAGTACTTC.

Only one count was recorded for this clone. The CDR3 protein is CASSPTGQQFSSYNSPLHF. CDR3 sequence (DNA): TGTGCCAGCTCACCCACCGGTCAGCAATTCAGCTCCTATAATTCACCCCTCCACTTT. This chain uses TRBV18 with TRBJ1-6; D gene ambiguous. The V gene lost 3 bases and the J gene lost 0 bases, with 18 bases spanning the gap. Germline V CDR1 and CDR2: KGHSH, LQKENI. The CDR3 loop spans 19 amino acids.

This rearrangement joins TRBV5-1 to TRBJ1-5; D uncertain. V lost 4 bases and J 4 bases, leaving 15 bases between the germline ends. The germline V gene has CDR1 SGHRS and CDR2 YFSETQ. This CDR3 has 15 residues. The chain's CDR3 is CASSQLPGLNQPQHF. CDR3 in DNA: TGCGCCAGCAGCCAATTGCCAGGCCTAAATCAGCCCCAGCATTTT.

V usage is TRBV30 and J usage is TRBJ1-4; 7 bases are a match to TRBD1. With 3 bases clipped from V and 3 bases from J, the junction kept 7 bases outside the gene matches. The CDR3 totals 15 residues. Germline V gene lookup returns CDR1 GTSNPN and CDR2 SVGIG (reference sequence). CDR3 DNA: TGTGCCTGGAGCCCCGGGACAGCTTCTAATGAAAAACTGTTTTTT. Residues: CAWSPGTASNEKLFF.

The rearrangement links TRBV10-1 to TRBJ2-2; the match to TRBD1 covers 8 bases. V trimming: 5 bases; J trimming: 7 bases; junction bases outside the gene matches: 15. The germline V gene has CDR1 WNHNN and CDR2 SYGVQD (reference sequence). The CDR3 runs to 17 residues. In DNA form, the CDR3 reads TGCGCCAGCAGTCCATCAGGGGGCCCCTCTTACGGCGGGGAGCTGTTTTTT. The encoded protein is CASSPSGGPSYGGELFF.

V usage is TRBV7-2 and J usage is TRBJ2-7; 10 nucleotides match TRBD2. CDR1 is SGHTA, CDR2 FQGNSA, per germline. V trimming: 5 bases; J trimming: 6 bases; junction bases outside the gene matches: 4. This CDR3 contains 13 residues. The CDR3 DNA sequence: TGTGCCAGCAGCCAACTAGCGGGGCTCGAGCAGTACTTC. Amino acid sequence: CASSQLAGLEQYF.

This chain uses TRBV4-3 with TRBJ1-3; no reliable D call. Germline V gene lookup returns CDR1 LGHNA and CDR2 YSLEER. The V and J ends lost 0 bases and 2 bases respectively, with 11 bases between them. The CDR3 loop spans 16 amino acids. CDR3 amino acids: CASSQDLESAGNTIYF. The CDR3 nucleotides read TGCGCCAGCAGCCAAGATCTAGAGTCGGCTGGAAACACCATATATTTT.

CDR3 residues: CANHWQPQHF. The CDR3, as DNA: TGCGCCAACCATTGGCAGCCCCAGCATTTT. The gene calls are TRBV10-1 and TRBJ1-5, with unresolved D. This CDR3 has 10 amino acids. The V gene's germline CDR1 is WNHNN and CDR2 SYGVQD (reference sequence). The V gene lost 10 bases and the J gene lost 7 bases, with 8 bases spanning the gap.

The V gene is TRBV7-2, the J gene TRBJ2-7, with 10 bases fitting TRBD1. The germline V gene encodes CDR1 SGHTA and CDR2 FQGNSA. Losses at the gene ends were 3 bases for V and 5 bases for J; bases not matched to a gene: 7. The CDR3 contains 15 residues. The CDR3 here is CASSFDRGLTNEQYF. CDR3 in DNA: TGTGCCAGCAGCTTCGACAGGGGGCTTACCAACGAGCAGTACTTC.

In its sample, this clone was seen once. This chain joins TRBV7-3 and TRBJ2-7, with 8 bases that match TRBD1. Germline CDR1 reads SGHTA; CDR2 reads FQGTGA. The CDR3 spans 14 residues. J gave up 3 bases and V 1 base, and 2 bases lay outside the gene matches. The CDR3 nucleotides are TGTGCCAGCAGCTTAAATGGACAGGGCTACGAGCAGTACTTC. This sequence encodes CASSLNGQGYEQYF.

This chain joins TRBV19 and TRBJ2-2, with 8 nucleotides matching TRBD1. This CDR3 comprises 16 residues. The V and J ends lost 3 bases and 5 bases, in that order; junction bases with no gene match: 8. Germline assignment: CDR1 LNHDA and CDR2 SQIVND (reference sequence). The CDR3 here is CASSIKAGGGTGELFF. As DNA, the CDR3 is TGTGCCAGTAGTATTAAGGCAGGGGGCGGAACCGGGGAGCTGTTTTTT.

The chain combines TRBV29-1 with TRBJ2-1; 9 bases are a match to TRBD2. J lost 1 base, V lost 3 bases, and 4 bases had no gene match. The CDR3 runs 15 residues. The germline V gene has CDR1 SQVTM and CDR2 ANQGSEA. CDR3 nucleotide sequence: TGCAGCGTTGATGCGGCGGGAGGGTCCTACAATGAGCAGTTCTTC. Its protein is CSVDAAGGSYNEQFF.